The entry that follows covers one T cell receptor beta chain sequence. What it recognizes is unknown. Methods used by the authors: A productive frequency of 2.59 x 10-5 was the lowest detectable. Profiling relied on immunoSEQ multiplex PCR, and the TCRdb table lists in-frame clones only, not all of them. The D gene and trimming were derived from the DNA, and the V and J assignments and clone size from that table. The repertoire includes around 28,000 clones, 78% of them detected once, and about 1% sits in the top ten. These data belong to a study of STAT5B mutations in CD4+ large granular lymphocyte leukemia. Study-wide points: Approximately 25% of private leukemic clonotypes occurred rarely in other patients' non-leukemic repertoires. Top patient clones used TRBV06 genes more often: 8/27 versus 2/35 in controls.

This CDR3 contains 15 residues. Germline CDR1 is PRHDT and CDR2 is FYEKMQ (reference sequence). The V gene lost 5 bases and the J gene lost 0 bases, with 13 bases spanning the gap. This clonotype was sampled from a human donor in good health. Material: CD4+ T cells from blood buffy coats. V and J are TRBV13 and TRBJ1-1; D unresolved. CDR3 bases: TGTGCCAGCAGCCGTTCGCGGACGGTGAACACTGAAGCTTTCTTT. Its translation is CASSRSRTVNTEAFF.